This T cell receptor (beta chain) comes out of a study of graft-versus-host responses after intestinal transplantation. Profiling relied on immunoSEQ multiplex PCR, and the TCRdb table lists in-frame clones only, not all of them. The sample yields 140,000 or so clones, around nine tenths seen once. The CDR3 loop spans 14 amino acids. Germline-derived CDR1 and CDR2 are MNHNY and SVGAGI (reference sequence). V gave up 5 bases and J gave up 4 bases, with 14 bases separating them. Points from the study as a whole: Recipient marrow contained GvH clones, some of which appeared first in ileum or blood.

As regards this clone: Its antigen is as yet unknown.

The genes are TRBV6-6 and TRBJ1-1; perhaps TRBD1 as D (5 bases). Sequences were derived from unstimulated CD4+ T cells sorted from spleen or lymph node cells, sampled before intestinal transplant. The clonotype originates from a human donor who received an intestinal transplant. CDR3 sequence reads: CASSSDSGRTEAFF. The CDR3 region has the DNA TGTGCCAGCAGTAGCGATTCGGGGCGCACTGAAGCTTTCTTT.